The TCR beta chain described here comes from a study of OX40 agonist ivuxolimab in advanced cancers. CDR1 and CDR2 (germline): LNHDA, SQIVND (reference sequence). This CDR3 has 12 residues. Losses at the gene ends were 7 bases for V and 11 bases for J; bases not matched to a gene: 7. The table came from immunoSEQ multiplex PCR; TCRdb's copy has only in-frame clones and leaves some out. There are nearly 80,000 clones in the sample; roughly 94% occur only once, and 8.5% to 10% lies in the top ten. With autoimmune disease history or systemic immunosuppression, patients were excluded. The sample here was CD4+ or CD8+ T cells sorted from blood, taken in a trial of the OX40 agonist ivuxolimab. V and J are TRBV19 and TRBJ2-3; 9 nucleotides align to TRBD2. The clonotype comes from an adult with an advanced solid tumor such as melanoma, head and neck, liver or kidney cancer. The CDR3 region has the DNA TGTGCCAGTATTTCGTCAGCGGGGGGGCAGTATTTT. It encodes CASISSAGGQYF.